These 2 T cell receptor beta chains were all obtained from the same sample, sequenced in a study of vaccination and CD4 T cells after COVID-19 (dated by TCRdb to between 2021 and 2024). According to the study, the label for this sample's treatment or condition signals: roughly ten-day PBMC culture with coronavirus spike peptide pools or control peptides (ViraFEST assay). These receptors have no identified antigens. Libraries were constructed by PCR. TCRdb names Illumina iSeq 100 as the instrument used. DNA from cultured CD4+ T cells was subjected to TCR sequencing with the Oncomine TCR Beta short-read assay at the Johns Hopkins FTIC core. In-frame beta chains were kept once TCRdb had trimmed the public reads at Q25 with fastp and called clones with MiXCR. Rows with a matching CDR3 protein are joined into one entry that keeps the most common DNA and genes. This sample gives about 20,000 distinct CDR3 sequences in total; roughly 43% of them show up just once. The top ten clonotypes cover 2.5% to 3% of the sample.

Source: CD4+ T cells from blood, cultured in vitro, taken after SARS-CoV-2 vaccination. The receptors derive from a human donor who had recovered from COVID-19.

This sequence joins TRBV19 and TRBJ1-5; D ambiguous. The CDR3 extends over 14 amino acids. The germline CDR1 and CDR2 sequences are LNHDA and SQIVND (reference sequence). V lost 5 bases, J lost 0 bases, and 8 bases lay in between. The CDR3 nucleotides read TGTGCCAGTAGTTCCGAAGCTAGCAATCAGCCCCAGCATTTT. It translates to CASSSEASNQPQHF.

The chain employs TRBV5-4 and TRBJ1-1; D unclear. The V end was cut by 4 bases, the J end by 1 base, with 17 bases between. The germline gives CDR1 SGHNT, CDR2 YYREEE (reference sequence). The CDR3 length is 16 residues. CDR3 sequence: CASSPQAQTSNTEAFF. CDR3 coding DNA: TGTGCCAGCAGCCCCCAGGCGCAGACCTCGAACACTGAAGCTTTCTTT.